One sample yielded the 3 T cell receptor beta chains listed below, sequenced in a study of OX40 agonist ivuxolimab in advanced cancers. Data came from immunoSEQ multiplex PCR; TCRdb stores just in-frame clones and leaves some out. The sample lists about 33,000 clones, around 85% occurring once. The source material was CD4+ or CD8+ T cells sorted from blood, sampled in a trial of the OX40 agonist ivuxolimab. All receptors derive from an adult with an advanced solid tumor such as melanoma, head and neck, liver or kidney cancer.

V is TRBV29-1 and J is TRBJ1-1; D not resolved. CDR3 length: 14 amino acids. Trimming removed 0 bases at V and 1 base at J, with 9 bases between. Germline CDR1 is SQVTM and CDR2 is ANQGSEA. The CDR3 reads CSVEDSSENTEAFF. CDR3 coding DNA: TGCAGCGTTGAAGACTCCTCCGAGAACACTGAAGCTTTCTTT.

In this sample, this clone turned up once. This chain links TRBV7-9 with TRBJ1-1, with unresolved D. The length of the CDR3 is 15 residues. The V and J ends lost 6 bases and 0 bases respectively, with 14 bases between them. CDR1 and CDR2 from the germline V gene are SEHNR and FQNEAQ (reference sequence). CDR3 loop: CASSLSREMNTEAFF. CDR3 DNA sequence: TGTGCCAGCAGTTTAAGCAGAGAAATGAACACTGAAGCTTTCTTT.

J is TRBJ1-3 and V is TRBV6-6, with D unresolved. V dropped 5 bases and J dropped 0 bases, with 11 bases sitting between them. CDR1 is MNHNY and CDR2 is SVGAGI in the germline V gene (reference sequence). The CDR3 length is 15 residues. The CDR3 reads CASSPRRTSGNTIYF. Written as DNA, the CDR3 is TGTGCCAGCAGTCCTCGACGGACCTCTGGAAACACCATATATTTT.